This T cell receptor beta chain was found in a study of cytomegalovirus exposure and HLA in healthy donors. Study-level findings and limits: Researchers reported in a later analysis that a missense DCLRE1C variant was tied to TCR beta V- and J-gene trimming. Prior analysis indicated that the majority of TCR beta V segments exhibited productivity approximately 90% or approximately 30% of the time.

Concerning this clone itself: What it binds is not known.

PCR amplification relied on 60 Vbeta primers (plus 13 Jbeta primers). This table comes from immunoSEQ multiplex PCR, and its TCRdb copy is limited to in-frame clones, with some not included. Of 150,000 to 160,000 clones listed, roughly 84% are singletons. Sequencing input: PBMCs. This receptor was taken from a woman aged 18-30 years in good health and CMV-seronegative.

The CDR3 protein is CAISESGSSYEQYF. CDR3 coding DNA: TGTGCCATCAGTGAAAGTGGGAGCTCCTACGAGCAGTACTTC. The chain employs TRBV10-3 and TRBJ2-7; D might be TRBD2 (5 bases). The CDR3 spans 14 residues. Trimming cost V 3 bases and J 0 bases, with 9 bases left between them. CDR1 is ENHRY, CDR2 SYGVKD, per germline.